The rows below give T cell receptor beta chains drawn from one sample of a study of a mutant IDH1 vaccine in newly diagnosed glioma. This table comes from immunoSEQ multiplex PCR, and its TCRdb copy is limited to in-frame clones, with some not included. This repertoire shows some 11,000 clones, around 89% found once; its top ten account for around 5.3%. Their recognized antigens are unknown. Source: PBMCs, taken from a glioma patient whose treatment included an IDH1 peptide vaccine. These TCRs come from a woman aged 35 to 49 with glioma. Some clones in this sample may be carry-over from other donors' samples. The CDR3 runs from the conserved cysteine through the conserved F or W. The D gene is left open where the match is weak. Some rows mark clone size as missing; the rest say once, few, many or name a class of expanded clone.

V: TRBV19
size: .
J: TRBJ1-6
D: .
DNA: .
CDR3: CASSSGLQEWSPLHF

V: TRBV7-2
size: .
J: TRBJ2-1
D: .
DNA: TGTGCCAGCAGCTTCCCTCCGGGGCCCGAGCAGTTCTTC
CDR3: CASSFPPGPEQFF

V: TRBV19
size: .
J: TRBJ2-7
D: .
DNA: TGTGCCAGTAGTTTGACACTAGCCTACGAGCAGTACTTC
CDR3: CASSLTLAYEQYF

V: TRBV7-2
size: .
J: TRBJ1-6
D: .
DNA: TGTGCCAGCAGCCTCCCGTGGGGGTTAGCCAATTCACCCCTCCACTTT
CDR3: CASSLPWGLANSPLHF

V: TRBV18
size: once
J: TRBJ2-2
D: .
DNA: TGTGCCAGCTCCCCCTTGCCCGGGACGGAAAACACCGGGGAGCTGTTTTTT
CDR3: CASSPLPGTENTGELFF

V: TRBV28
size: once
J: TRBJ2-4
D: TRBD1
DNA: TGTGCCAGCACCAGGGACAGGCGGAAAAACATTCAGTACTTC
CDR3: CASTRDRRKNIQYF

V: TRBV5-1
size: .
J: TRBJ2-1
D: .
DNA: TGCGCCAGCAGCTTGGAAGGGGTTAATGAGCAGTTCTTC
CDR3: CASSLEGVNEQFF

V: TRBV10-3
size: .
J: TRBJ1-2
D: TRBD1
DNA: TGTGCCATCAGGCCGACAGGGACTTATGGCTACACCTTC
CDR3: CAIRPTGTYGYTF

V: TRBV7-2
size: .
J: TRBJ1-1
D: .
DNA: TGTGCCAGCAGCGAAGCGTATACCGGGGGTCTAATGAACACTGAAGCTTTCTTT
CDR3: CASSEAYTGGLMNTEAFF

V: TRBV27
size: .
J: TRBJ2-7
D: .
DNA: TGTGCCAGTCAAGGTTCCTACGAGCAGTACTTC
CDR3: CASQGSYEQYF

V: TRBV5-1
size: .
J: TRBJ2-5
D: .
DNA: TGCGCCAGCAGCTTGGCGGGACTCCAAGAGACCCAGTACTTC
CDR3: CASSLAGLQETQYF

V: TRBV5-6
size: .
J: TRBJ2-1
D: .
DNA: TGTGCCAGCAGCTGGTGGGGCAATGAGCAGTTCTTC
CDR3: CASSWWGNEQFF

V: TRBV11-3
size: once
J: TRBJ2-1
D: TRBD2
DNA: TGTGCCAGCAGCACGAGCGGGAGGGTCTACAATGAGCAGTTCTTC
CDR3: CASSTSGRVYNEQFF

V: TRBV7-2
size: .
J: TRBJ1-2
D: .
DNA: TGTGCCAGCAGCTTAGGGGCAGAAGCTCTCTATGGCTACACCTTC
CDR3: CASSLGAEALYGYTF

V: TRBV19
size: .
J: TRBJ2-2
D: TRBD2
DNA: TGTGCCAGTAGTACTGGACTAGCGAACACCGGGGAGCTGTTTTTT
CDR3: CASSTGLANTGELFF

V: TRBV6-1
size: .
J: TRBJ1-2
D: .
DNA: TGTGCCAGCACGGCAGCCGGTAGGGGCTACACCTTC
CDR3: CASTAAGRGYTF